The TCR beta chain under discussion was sequenced for a study of Ad26.COV2.S vaccination and SARS-CoV-2 variants. The wider study: Donor got 5x10^10 or 1x10^11 viral particles of Ad26.COV2.S. Study results and limitations: Spike-specific TCR breadth was greater in vaccine than placebo recipients.

The V end was cut by 4 bases, the J end by 6 bases, with 19 bases between. Per the germline V gene, CDR1 is SGHDN and CDR2 is FVKESK. The length of the CDR3 is 15 residues. For this clone: What it recognizes is unknown.

The data were produced by immunoSEQ multiplex PCR, yet TCRdb's version contains in-frame clones alone and is incomplete. The sample shows about 350,000 clones, roughly 90% of them seen only once. Documented treatment: some 20 received Ad26.COV2.S at low or high dose, single or two shots; several received placebo; per-sample allocation not given. Sample collection was performed on day 63 after the first vaccine or placebo injection. This vaccine is an Ad26 vector that expresses the Wuhan-strain SARS-CoV-2 spike. This TCR was sampled from a person between 18 and 65 years old who received the Ad26.COV2.S COVID-19 vaccine or a placebo. This chain connects TRBV14 to TRBJ2-7, with a possible D match to TRBD1 (5 bases). Here the sequenced sample was peripheral blood, taken in a trial of Ad26.COV2.S vaccine versus placebo. CDR3 sequence: CASSLRQNLRVEQYF. DNA for the CDR3: TGTGCCAGCAGCCTACGACAGAATCTACGCGTCGAGCAGTACTTC. The complete variable domain, with remaining parts taken from reference TRBV14 and TRBJ2-7, reads EAGVTQFPSHSVIEKGQTVTLRCDPISGHDNLYWYRRVMGKEIKFLLHFVKESKQDESGMPNNRFLAERTGGTYSTLKVQPAELEDSGVYFCASSLRQNLRVEQYFGPGTRLTVT.